Described below is a single T cell receptor (beta chain) sequence and its context. What it recognizes is unknown. This specimen belongs to a study of cytomegalovirus exposure and HLA in healthy donors. Study outcomes and limitations: Relative to the roughly 690-donor mean, N-insertions were reportedly fewer in an Asian-associated ancestry cluster in a later analysis. There were several of the most significant clusters that appeared linked to common viral pathogens in a later analysis. V- and J-gene trimming of TCR beta was linked (in a later analysis) to a missense DCLRE1C variant.

The primer mix had 60 Vbeta and 13 Jbeta primers. Produced via immunoSEQ multiplex PCR; TCRdb's table is partial and in-frame only. Among 100,000 to 150,000 clones, 70% to 75% were seen once, and the ten largest hold roughly 7%. Germline values: CDR1 SGHTA, CDR2 FQGTGA. CDR3 size: 13 residues. With 1 base removed from V and 6 bases from J, the gap between germline ends came to 6 bases. The sample was PBMCs. The chain combines TRBV7-3 with TRBJ2-2; D is undetermined. This clonotype originated in a male donor in good health and CMV-seronegative. In nucleotides, the CDR3 is TGTGCCAGCAGCTTAAGGCCCCCCGGGGAGCTGTTTTTT. Translated: CASSLRPPGELFF.